Shown below are 25 T cell receptor beta chains from a single sample sequenced in a study of CD8+ T cells in alopecia areata listed by TCRdb under 2018. Read against the paper, the sample's time point label means: baseline before oral tofacitinib. The library relied on the immunoSEQ multiplex PCR assay. To provide template for TCR sequencing, every sample had RNA extracted and reverse transcribed into cDNA. TCRdb stores this immuneACCESS table with in-frame sequences only. Part of the clones is absent; in the studies checked, under half of the shortfall reflects unresolved V genes, and no reason is known for the rest. This sample has 100,000 to 150,000 clones in its table, and roughly 50% of those were observed once. The ten largest clones represent about 17% of the sample. The material sequenced was CD8+ T cells sorted from blood, taken at week 0. The receptors originated from a human donor with alopecia areata.

V usage is TRBV4-1 and J usage is TRBJ2-7, with a tentative D call TRBD1 (6 bases). This CDR3 comprises 15 residues. Germline values: CDR1 MGHRA, CDR2 YSYEKL. V was shortened by 1 base and J by 5 bases, with 15 bases between the two germline ends. CDR3 DNA sequence: TGCGCCAGCAGCCAAGTCGGCAGGGGATCCAACGAGCAGTACTTC. Translating it yields CASSQVGRGSNEQYF.

This clone was counted once. The chain combines TRBV13 with TRBJ2-1, with 7 bases aligning to TRBD1. Trimming at V came to 8 bases and at J to 2 bases, leaving 3 bases not matched to a gene. Germline-derived CDR1 and CDR2 are PRHDT and FYEKMQ (reference sequence). This CDR3 is built from 13 residues. The CDR3 loop is CASRQGPYNEQFF. CDR3 sequence (DNA): TGTGCCAGCCGACAGGGACCCTACAATGAGCAGTTCTTC.

The rearrangement joins TRBV10-3 to TRBJ2-3, with TRBD2 as a possible D gene (5 bases). This CDR3 comprises 15 residues. Trimming stripped 3 bases from V and 2 bases from J, with 12 bases between. Germline V gene sequence: CDR1 ENHRY, CDR2 SYGVKD. This chain's CDR3 is CAISDVKGATDTQYF. The CDR3 DNA reads as TGTGCCATCAGTGATGTCAAGGGAGCCACAGATACGCAGTATTTT.

This clone was found a few times. The V gene is TRBV25-1, the J gene TRBJ1-3; no clear D. Trimming took off 0 bases at V and 9 bases at J, with 18 bases between the two ends. This CDR3 has 16 residues. In germline, CDR1 is MGHDK, CDR2 SYGVNS. The DNA for the CDR3 is TGTGCCAGCAGTGAATATCCTAATGACTTAGCTGCCACCATATATTTT. It translates to CASSEYPNDLAATIYF.

This chain uses TRBV30 with TRBJ1-2; 12 bases are a match to TRBD1. The length of the CDR3 is 17 residues. The V and J ends lost 2 bases and 1 base, in that order; junction bases with no gene match: 8. The V gene's germline CDR1 is GTSNPN and CDR2 SVGIG (reference sequence). The CDR3 region is CAWSFPGDRGHNYGYTF. The CDR3 DNA sequence: TGTGCCTGGAGTTTTCCGGGGGACAGGGGGCATAACTATGGCTACACCTTC.

The chain uses TRBV5-4 and TRBJ2-1, with D unclear. Germline loops: CDR1 SGHNT, CDR2 YYREEE (reference sequence). V was pared by 3 bases and J by 4 bases, with 17 bases between. The CDR3 extends over 16 amino acids. CDR3 bases: TGTGCCAGCAGCTGGTCGTCTGCGGCCCGATACAATGAGCAGTTCTTC. As protein: CASSWSSAARYNEQFF.

This sequence joins TRBV29-1 and TRBJ1-2, with D unresolved. From germline, CDR1 is SQVTM and CDR2 ANQGSEA. The CDR3 runs to 14 residues. V was clipped by 2 bases and J by 3 bases, with 13 bases between them. CDR3 loop: CSVEPVNNYYGYTF. DNA for the CDR3: TGCAGCGTTGAACCAGTGAACAACTACTATGGCTACACCTTC.

The chain employs TRBV30 and TRBJ2-7; D is ambiguous. V was cut by 3 bases and J by 2 bases, with 11 bases left in between. The CDR3 runs to 13 residues. The germline V gene has CDR1 GTSNPN and CDR2 SVGIG (reference sequence). CDR3 in amino acids: CAWRATATYEQYF. CDR3 sequence (DNA): TGTGCCTGGAGGGCCACTGCTACCTACGAGCAGTACTTC.

The chain combines TRBV29-1 with TRBJ2-1; D uncertain. Germline V gene sequence: CDR1 SQVTM, CDR2 ANQGSEA. The V end lost 3 bases, the J end lost 6 bases, and 12 bases lay between the germline ends. The CDR3 length is 13 residues. Here the CDR3 reads CSVDYVSLNEQFF. The CDR3, as DNA: TGCAGCGTTGATTACGTCAGTCTCAATGAGCAGTTCTTC.

The rearrangement joins TRBV5-1 to TRBJ2-7; 7 bases agree with TRBD2. Germline CDR1 is SGHRS and CDR2 is YFSETQ. The CDR3 sequence is 16 residues long. The junction had 9 bases not matched to a gene; V was cut back by 0 bases and J by 3 bases. The CDR3 DNA reads TGCGCCAGCAGCTTGGTACGGGCGGGGGTCTTCTACGAGCAGTACTTC. It encodes CASSLVRAGVFYEQYF.

This chain joins TRBV5-6 and TRBJ2-2; TRBD1 agrees at 7 bases. Germline-derived CDR1 and CDR2 are SGHDT and YYEEEE. With V trimmed by 6 bases and J by 2 bases, 4 bases remained unmatched. The CDR3 totals 14 residues. As DNA, the CDR3 is TGTGCCAGCAACAGAGGGGGCAACACCGGGGAGCTGTTTTTT. It is translated as CASNRGGNTGELFF.

This clone was seen only a few times. The chain combines TRBV28 with TRBJ1-5; D is unresolved. The V gene's germline CDR1 is MDHEN and CDR2 SYDVKM. Trimming removed 3 bases at V and 5 bases at J, with 14 bases between. This CDR3 is built from 15 residues. The CDR3, as DNA: TGTGCCAGCAGTTTTTCTCCGGATGAAGATCAGCCCCAGCATTTT. It specifies CASSFSPDEDQPQHF.

This chain uses TRBV27 with TRBJ1-2, with 11 bases lining up with TRBD1. The J segment lost 3 bases and the V segment lost 5 bases, leaving 11 bases of the junction unmatched. This CDR3 has 17 amino acids. Germline V gene lookup returns CDR1 MNHEY and CDR2 SMNVEV (reference sequence). Here the CDR3 DNA reads TGTGCCAGCAGTCCAGGGACAGGGGGAGTCCAGGACTATGGCTACACCTTC. Translated, it gives CASSPGTGGVQDYGYTF.

This chain links TRBV12-5 with TRBJ2-7; 7 bases map to TRBD1. The length of the CDR3 is 16 residues. The germline V gene has CDR1 LGHNT and CDR2 FRNRAP. The ends lost 1 base at V and 2 bases at J; junction bases unmatched: 8. The CDR3 DNA is TGTGCTAGTGGTTTGGATAGCACCGGGACAGCCTACGAGCAGTACTTC. This codes for CASGLDSTGTAYEQYF.

This chain connects TRBV29-1 to TRBJ2-3; 13 bases fit TRBD2. The germline V gene encodes CDR1 SQVTM and CDR2 ANQGSEA. Losses at the gene ends were 7 bases for V and 0 bases for J; bases not matched to a gene: 1. The length of the CDR3 is 14 residues. The CDR3 nucleotides are TGCAGCGCACTAGCGGGGGGGAGCACAGATACGCAGTATTTT. This translates into CSALAGGSTDTQYF.

This chain links TRBV7-8 with TRBJ1-2; D gene uncertain. The CDR3 contains 14 residues. Per the germline V gene, CDR1 is SGHVS and CDR2 is FQNEAQ. The ends were cut back, 3 bases at V and 4 bases at J, with 12 bases in the middle. As DNA, the CDR3 is TGTGCCAGCAGCTTGAATGAGATAAGCTATGGCTACACCTTC. Translation: CASSLNEISYGYTF. Filled out from reference TRBV7-8 and TRBJ1-2, the complete variable domain reads GAGVSQSPRYKVAKRGQDVALRCDPISGHVSLFWYQQALGQGPEFLTYFQNEAQLDKSGLPSDRFFAERPEGSVSTLKIQRTQQEDSAVYLCASSLNEISYGYTFGSGTRLTVV.

The table lists this clone with a few counts. The rearrangement uses TRBV10-3 and TRBJ2-7; D not certain. The CDR3 runs 11 residues. CDR1 is ENHRY and CDR2 is SYGVKD in the germline V gene. The V end lost 4 bases, the J end lost 7 bases, and 8 bases lay between the germline ends. CDR3 nucleotides: TGTGCCATCAGTGGTCTTGGGGAGCAGTACTTC. Translation: CAISGLGEQYF.

This chain connects TRBV4-3 to TRBJ2-7; D is uncertain. This CDR3 has 14 amino acids. V was shortened by 0 bases and J by 7 bases, with 13 bases between the two germline ends. Germline-derived CDR1 and CDR2 are LGHNA and YSLEER. CDR3 sequence reads: CASSQDDGPGEQYF. The CDR3, as DNA: TGCGCCAGCAGCCAAGATGACGGACCCGGAGAGCAGTACTTC.

This clone was counted a few times. The genes are TRBV7-8 and TRBJ2-7, with D unresolved. This CDR3 contains 14 residues. Germline CDR1 SGHVS, CDR2 FQNEAQ. Trimming pared 4 bases from V and 7 bases from J, leaving 17 bases between. The CDR3 spells CASSYYETPLEQYF. The DNA for the CDR3 is TGTGCCAGCAGCTATTACGAGACCCCATTGGAGCAGTACTTC.

In this sample, this clone turned up a few times. The rearrangement joins TRBV7-9 to TRBJ1-1; the D gene is possibly TRBD1 (5 bases). Deletions cut 5 bases from V and 5 bases from J, with 12 bases between. The germline V gene has CDR1 SEHNR and CDR2 FQNEAQ (reference sequence). The CDR3 sequence is 13 residues long. The CDR3 coding sequence is TGTGCCAGCAGCAGAGGGACGAAAACTGAAGCTTTCTTT. This sequence encodes CASSRGTKTEAFF.

The table lists this clone with a count of one. The V gene is TRBV9, the J gene TRBJ1-1, with D possibly TRBD1 on 6 matching bases. Germline V CDR1 and CDR2: SGDLS, YYNGEE. Trimming took 4 bases from V and 6 from J, leaving 19 bases between them. The CDR3 is made up of 15 amino acids. CDR3 DNA sequence: TGTGCCAGCAGCTCCTCAGGGGCCCAAAGCCCTGAAGCTTTCTTT. It is translated as CASSSSGAQSPEAFF.

This clone was detected only a few times. The chain combines TRBV7-6 with TRBJ2-5; 7 positions match TRBD1. The germline V gene has CDR1 SGHVS and CDR2 FNYEAQ. The CDR3 is 16 amino acids. Trimming removed 5 bases from V and 2 bases from J; junction bases left unmatched: 11. CDR3 region: CASSLRQGWGQETQYF. The DNA of the CDR3 is TGTGCCAGCAGCCTAAGACAGGGCTGGGGGCAAGAGACCCAGTACTTC.

The chain has TRBV5-1 and TRBJ2-1, with 10 positions matching TRBD1. V lost 4 bases to trimming and J lost 6 bases; unmatched junction nucleotides: 4. Germline loops: CDR1 SGHRS, CDR2 YFSETQ. This CDR3 has 14 amino acids. This CDR3 is CASSPGTGVNEQFF. In DNA, the CDR3 is TGCGCCAGCAGCCCGGGGACAGGGGTCAATGAGCAGTTCTTC.

The chain employs TRBV15 and TRBJ2-3; the match to TRBD1 covers 7 bases. Germline-derived CDR1 and CDR2 are LNHNV and YYDKDF (reference sequence). The length of the CDR3 is 14 residues. J was trimmed by 3 bases and V by 8 bases; bases with no gene match: 8. The CDR3 spells CATGVRGFTDTQYF. The CDR3 DNA is TGTGCCACCGGCGTCAGGGGGTTTACAGATACGCAGTATTTT.

The genes are TRBV7-2 and TRBJ2-7; TRBD2 agrees at 9 bases. CDR1 and CDR2 (germline): SGHTA, FQGNSA. The trim removed 3 bases at V and 2 bases at J, leaving 2 bases unmatched. This CDR3 is built from 14 residues. This chain's CDR3 is CASSLTSGAYEQYF. The CDR3 nucleotides are TGTGCCAGCAGCTTGACTAGCGGAGCCTACGAGCAGTACTTC.